A selection of T cell receptor beta chains follows, all from one sample in a study of CD8+ T cells in alopecia areata. Sequenced by immunoSEQ multiplex PCR; TCRdb stores in-frame clones only, minus some. Among 170,000 or so clones, roughly 61% were seen once, and the ten largest hold about 12%. The material was CD8+ T cells sorted from blood, obtained at week 24, from a patient treated with tofacitinib. The source of these receptors is a human donor with alopecia areata. Each CDR3 is given with its conserved first and last residue. D genes are given only for firm matches. Not every row has a clone size; where given, it reads once, few, many or a size class.

D | J | size | V | CDR3 | DNA
. | TRBJ2-7 | . | TRBV27 | CASSRGSYEQYF | TGTGCCAGCAGCCGGGGGTCCTACGAGCAGTACTTC
. | TRBJ2-2 | . | TRBV7-2 | CASSLRADPALAGELFF | TGTGCCAGCAGCTTAAGGGCAGACCCCGCTCTGGCCGGGGAGCTGTTTTTT
. | TRBJ2-7 | . | TRBV19 | CASSFYYGEQYF | TGTGCCAGTAGCTTCTACTACGGCGAGCAGTACTTC
. | TRBJ2-3 | . | TRBV5-1 | CASSLYDPSTDTQYF | TGCGCCAGCAGCTTGTATGACCCGAGCACAGATACGCAGTATTTT
. | TRBJ1-2 | . | TRBV27 | CASSYAGSYYGYTF | TGTGCCAGCAGTTATGCTGGGAGCTACTATGGCTACACCTTC
. | TRBJ1-2 | . | TRBV4-1 | CASTKAGEGYTF | TGCGCCAGCACCAAAGCGGGGGAGGGCTACACCTTC
. | TRBJ1-4 | . | TRBV2 | CASSESWSSDEKLFF | TGTGCCAGCAGTGAATCGTGGTCTTCGGATGAAAAACTGTTTTTT
. | TRBJ1-1 | . | TRBV13 | CASSPSSDPNTEAFF | TGTGCCAGCAGCCCGTCATCTGACCCGAACACTGAAGCTTTCTTT
. | TRBJ2-3 | few | TRBV7-9 | CASSLAPDTQYF | TGTGCCAGCAGCTTAGCACCGGATACGCAGTATTTT
. | TRBJ2-1 | . | TRBV4-1 | CASSGGLSNEQFF | TGCGCCAGCAGTGGGGGACTCTCCAATGAGCAGTTCTTC
. | TRBJ2-6 | . | TRBV5-1 | CASSLRQVIGSGANVLTF | TGCGCCAGCAGCTTGAGGCAGGTGATAGGCTCTGGGGCCAACGTCCTGACTTTC
. | TRBJ2-3 | . | TRBV27 | CASSRTASTDTQYF | TGTGCCAGCAGTCGGACAGCTAGCACAGATACGCAGTATTTT
TRBD2 | TRBJ2-3 | once | TRBV4-1 | CASSQDHPRGITDTQYF | TGCGCCAGCAGCCAAGATCATCCGCGGGGGATCACAGATACGCAGTATTTT
. | TRBJ1-2 | . | TRBV5-6 | CASSPADYGYTF | TGTGCCAGCAGCCCGGCCGACTATGGCTACACCTTC
TRBD1 | TRBJ2-2 | . | TRBV28 | CASRPTGYSGELFF | TGTGCCAGCAGACCGACAGGGTACAGCGGGGAGCTGTTTTTT
. | TRBJ2-7 | . | TRBV6-5 | CASSYSRFGYEQYF | TGTGCCAGCAGTTACTCTCGGTTCGGGTACGAGCAGTACTTC